Each of the 4 T cell receptor beta chains below was sequenced from the same sample in a study of OX40 agonist ivuxolimab in advanced cancers. TCRdb's copy holds only in-frame clones and misses some; the assay was immunoSEQ multiplex PCR. The data contain more than 12,000 clones, under 95% of them singletons. The sample was CD4+ or CD8+ T cells sorted from blood, taken in a trial of the OX40 agonist ivuxolimab. Every receptor here comes from an adult with an advanced solid tumor such as melanoma, head and neck, liver or kidney cancer.

V is TRBV28 and J is TRBJ1-1; D remains ambiguous. Trimming took 2 bases from V and 1 from J, leaving 5 bases between them. Germline loops: CDR1 MDHEN, CDR2 SYDVKM. This CDR3 has 13 residues. In DNA form, the CDR3 reads TGTGCCAGCAGTTTAGGCAGGAACACTGAAGCTTTCTTT. It is translated as CASSLGRNTEAFF.

The chain is built from TRBV5-1 and TRBJ1-1; tentative D call: TRBD1 (6 bases). This CDR3 has 15 residues. Germline CDR1 SGHRS, CDR2 YFSETQ. The V gene lost 4 bases and the J gene lost 0 bases, with 13 bases spanning the gap. The CDR3 spells CASSQSQGLNTEAFF. In DNA form, the CDR3 reads TGCGCCAGCAGCCAATCCCAGGGGTTGAACACTGAAGCTTTCTTT.

The chain couples TRBV18 to TRBJ2-7, with TRBD2 matching 8 bases. Trimming removed 3 bases from V and 2 bases from J; junction bases left unmatched: 6. Germline-derived CDR1 and CDR2 are KGHSH and LQKENI. There are 15 residues in the CDR3. CDR3 loop: CASSPKGLATYEQYF. The CDR3 nucleotides read TGTGCCAGCTCACCCAAAGGACTAGCCACCTACGAGCAGTACTTC.

The chain employs TRBV7-8 and TRBJ2-3; 7 positions match TRBD2. This CDR3 has 16 amino acids. V was clipped by 1 base and J by 2 bases; unmatched bases: 6. CDR1 and CDR2 (germline): SGHVS, FQNEAQ. In DNA, the CDR3 is TGTGCCAGCAGCTTAGGGGGCCTAGCGGCCACAGATACGCAGTATTTT. Translating it yields CASSLGGLAATDTQYF.